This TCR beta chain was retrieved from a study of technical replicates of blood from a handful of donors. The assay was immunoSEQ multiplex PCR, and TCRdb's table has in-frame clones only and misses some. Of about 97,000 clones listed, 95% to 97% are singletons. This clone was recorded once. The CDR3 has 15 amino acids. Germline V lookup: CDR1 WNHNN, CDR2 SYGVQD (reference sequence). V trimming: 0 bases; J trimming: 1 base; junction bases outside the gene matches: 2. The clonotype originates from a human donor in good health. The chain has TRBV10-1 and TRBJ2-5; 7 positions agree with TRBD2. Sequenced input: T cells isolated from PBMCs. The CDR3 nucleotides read TGCGCCAGCAGTGAGTCCTGGACTAGCCAAGAGACCCAGTACTTC. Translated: CASSESWTSQETQYF.